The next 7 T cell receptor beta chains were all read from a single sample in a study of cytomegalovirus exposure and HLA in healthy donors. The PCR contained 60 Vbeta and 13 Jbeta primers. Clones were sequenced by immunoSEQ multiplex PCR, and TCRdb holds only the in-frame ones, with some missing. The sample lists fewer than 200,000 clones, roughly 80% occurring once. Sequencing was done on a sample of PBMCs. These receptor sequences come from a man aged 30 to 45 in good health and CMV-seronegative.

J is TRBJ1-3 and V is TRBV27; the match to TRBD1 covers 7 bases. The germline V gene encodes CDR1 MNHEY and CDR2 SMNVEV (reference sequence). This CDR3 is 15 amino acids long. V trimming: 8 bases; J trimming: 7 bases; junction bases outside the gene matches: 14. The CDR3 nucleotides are TGTGCCAGCGGTACAGCAAGGGGGCAAGGGAACACCATATATTTT. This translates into CASGTARGQGNTIYF.

The CDR3, as DNA: TGTGCCAGCACCCAAACGGGGAGCTCTGGAAACACCATATATTTT. Protein sequence: CASTQTGSSGNTIYF. The rearrangement joins TRBV6-6 to TRBJ1-3; D not certain. CDR1 and CDR2 from the germline V gene are MNHNY and SVGAGI (reference sequence). The V gene lost 7 bases and the J gene lost 0 bases, with 13 bases spanning the gap. The CDR3 consists of 15 residues.

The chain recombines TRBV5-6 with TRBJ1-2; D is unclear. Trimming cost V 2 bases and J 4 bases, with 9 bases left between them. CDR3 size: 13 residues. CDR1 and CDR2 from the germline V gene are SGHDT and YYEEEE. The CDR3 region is CASSLQRIYGYTF. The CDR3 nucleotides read TGTGCCAGCAGCTTACAGAGAATCTATGGCTACACCTTC.

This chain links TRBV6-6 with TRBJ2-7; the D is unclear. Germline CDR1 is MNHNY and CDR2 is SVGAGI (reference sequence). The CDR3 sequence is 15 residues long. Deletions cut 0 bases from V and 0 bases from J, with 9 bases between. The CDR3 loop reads CASSYSSSNSYEQYF. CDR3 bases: TGTGCCAGCAGTTACTCTTCCAGTAACTCCTACGAGCAGTACTTC.

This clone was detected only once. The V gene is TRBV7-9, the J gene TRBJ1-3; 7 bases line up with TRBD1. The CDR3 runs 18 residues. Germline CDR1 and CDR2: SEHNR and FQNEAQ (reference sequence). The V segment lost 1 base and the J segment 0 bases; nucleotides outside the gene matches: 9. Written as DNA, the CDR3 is TGTGCCAGCAGCTTAGGACCGGGGACAGATCTCTCTGGAAACACCATATATTTT. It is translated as CASSLGPGTDLSGNTIYF.

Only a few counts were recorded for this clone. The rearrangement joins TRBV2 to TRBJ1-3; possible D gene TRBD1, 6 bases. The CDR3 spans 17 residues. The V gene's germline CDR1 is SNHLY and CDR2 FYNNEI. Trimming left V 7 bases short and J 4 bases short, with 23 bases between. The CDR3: CASTGPSGVTAGNTIYF. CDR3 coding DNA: TGTGCCAGCACCGGGCCCTCAGGGGTAACGGCCGGAAACACCATATATTTT.

Here the CDR3 reads CASSLSGGTYEQYF. Here the CDR3 DNA reads TGTGCCAGCAGCTTAAGCGGGGGGACGTACGAGCAGTACTTC. The V call is TRBV5-4, the J call TRBJ2-7; 9 nucleotides agree with TRBD2. V trimming: 2 bases; J trimming: 4 bases; junction bases outside the gene matches: 4. Germline CDR1 is SGHNT and CDR2 is YYREEE (reference sequence). The CDR3 contains 14 residues.